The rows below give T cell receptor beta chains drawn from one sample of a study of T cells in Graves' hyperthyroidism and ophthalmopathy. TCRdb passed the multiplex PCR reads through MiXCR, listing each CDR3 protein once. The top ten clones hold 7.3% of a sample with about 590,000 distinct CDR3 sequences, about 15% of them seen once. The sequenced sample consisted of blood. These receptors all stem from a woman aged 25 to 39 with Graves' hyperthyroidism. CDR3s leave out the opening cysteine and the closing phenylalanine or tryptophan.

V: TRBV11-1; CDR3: ASSSRTGDGANVLT
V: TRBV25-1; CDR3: ASSGDRGREPAF
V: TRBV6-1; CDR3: ASSESLWDRGYSTEAF
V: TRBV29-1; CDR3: SVALLYGYT
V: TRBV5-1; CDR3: ASRDASGSWNEQF
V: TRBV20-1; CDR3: SASGGNYNEQF
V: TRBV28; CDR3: ASSRESDRTGNTIY
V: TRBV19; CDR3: ASSIPTGLSEQF
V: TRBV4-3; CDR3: ASSQGGLAEETQY
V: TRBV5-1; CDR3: ASSLAGSSDSNQPQH
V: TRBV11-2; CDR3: ASSSGGVNGYT
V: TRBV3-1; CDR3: ASSQGQRRGTGELF
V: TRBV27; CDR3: ASSSSGSGHNEQF
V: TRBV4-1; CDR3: ASSQDRGNGNTIY
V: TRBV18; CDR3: ASSPSTGFKNTEAF
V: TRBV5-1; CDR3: ASSSKASGSTDTQY
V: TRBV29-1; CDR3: SARDRIYEQY
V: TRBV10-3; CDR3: AISLGQRNTEAF
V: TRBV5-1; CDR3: TSSRDTSLNYGYT
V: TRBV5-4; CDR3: ASSPGPHSSYNEQF
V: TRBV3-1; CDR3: ASSHFRQGQGTYEQY
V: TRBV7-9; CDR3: ASSPPGLRANEQF
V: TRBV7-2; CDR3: ASSPTSGSSTEQF
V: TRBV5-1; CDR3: ASSKEGYSNQPQH
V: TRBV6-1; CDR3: ASSRMIRENYGYT
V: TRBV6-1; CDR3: ASSYLGSTTGELF
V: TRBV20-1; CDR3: SAVDLGYNEQF
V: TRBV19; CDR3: ASSASAGRGYEQY
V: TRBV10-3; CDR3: AIRDSENTEAF
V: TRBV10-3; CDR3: ATWGGEAYEQY
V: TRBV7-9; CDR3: ASSTTGLAHNEQF
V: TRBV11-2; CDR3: ASSLGHQNTEAF
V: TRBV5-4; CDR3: ALSGTGEETQY
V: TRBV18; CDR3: ASSPTETYEQY
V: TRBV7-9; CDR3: ASSGATSGRASVAEQY
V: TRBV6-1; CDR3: ASRGHGLAGDGEQF
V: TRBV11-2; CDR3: ASSPRGREGSDTQY
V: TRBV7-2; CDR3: ASKQGPSSYNEQF
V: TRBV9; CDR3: ASSVGSGAYQETQY
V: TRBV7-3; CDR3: ASSDMTDSGYT
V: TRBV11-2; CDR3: ASSGLGAGSIGSYEQY